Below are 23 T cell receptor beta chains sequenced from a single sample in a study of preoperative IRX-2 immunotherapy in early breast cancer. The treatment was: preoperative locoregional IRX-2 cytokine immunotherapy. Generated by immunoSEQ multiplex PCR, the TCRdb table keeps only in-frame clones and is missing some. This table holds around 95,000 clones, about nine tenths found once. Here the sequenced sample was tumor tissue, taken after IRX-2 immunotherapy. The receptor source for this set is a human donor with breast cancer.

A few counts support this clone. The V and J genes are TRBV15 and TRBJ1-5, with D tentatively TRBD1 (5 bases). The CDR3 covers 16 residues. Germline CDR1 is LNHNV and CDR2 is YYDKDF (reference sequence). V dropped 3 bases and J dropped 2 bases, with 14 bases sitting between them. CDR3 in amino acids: CATSRYGQGGNQPQHF. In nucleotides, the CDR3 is TGTGCCACCAGCAGGTACGGGCAGGGAGGCAATCAGCCCCAGCATTTT.

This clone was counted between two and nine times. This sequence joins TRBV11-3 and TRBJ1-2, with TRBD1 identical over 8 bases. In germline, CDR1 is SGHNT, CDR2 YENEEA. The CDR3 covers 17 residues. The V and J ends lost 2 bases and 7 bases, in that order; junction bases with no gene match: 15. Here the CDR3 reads CASSLRLIPGGDFGYTF. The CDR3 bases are TGTGCCAGCAGCTTACGGCTTATCCCAGGGGGCGATTTTGGCTACACCTTC.

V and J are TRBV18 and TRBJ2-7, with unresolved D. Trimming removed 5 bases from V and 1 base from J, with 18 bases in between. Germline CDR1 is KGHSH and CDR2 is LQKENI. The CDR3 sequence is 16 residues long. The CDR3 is CASSFTGPMGSYEQYF. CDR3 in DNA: TGTGCCAGCTCATTTACTGGGCCCATGGGGTCCTACGAGCAGTACTTC.

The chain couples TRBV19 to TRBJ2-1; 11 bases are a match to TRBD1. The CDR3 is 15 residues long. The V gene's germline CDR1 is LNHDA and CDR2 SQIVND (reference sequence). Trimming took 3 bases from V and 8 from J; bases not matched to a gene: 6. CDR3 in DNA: TGTGCCAGTAGTATGGGGGACAGGGGGACTGATGAGCAGTTCTTC. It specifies CASSMGDRGTDEQFF.

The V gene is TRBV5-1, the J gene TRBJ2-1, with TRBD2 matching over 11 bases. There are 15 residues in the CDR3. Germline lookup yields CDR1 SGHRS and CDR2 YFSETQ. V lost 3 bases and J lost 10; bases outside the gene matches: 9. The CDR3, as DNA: TGCGCCAGCAGCTCCACGGCTAGCGGGGGGACCGAGCAGTTCTTC. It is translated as CASSSTASGGTEQFF.

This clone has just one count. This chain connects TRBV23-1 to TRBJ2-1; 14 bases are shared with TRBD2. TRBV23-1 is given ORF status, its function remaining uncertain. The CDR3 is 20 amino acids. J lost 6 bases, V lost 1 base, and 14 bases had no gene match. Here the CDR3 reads CASSQWVETSGRGRGNEQFF. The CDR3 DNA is TGCGCCAGCAGTCAATGGGTTGAGACTAGCGGGAGGGGAAGGGGCAATGAGCAGTTCTTC.

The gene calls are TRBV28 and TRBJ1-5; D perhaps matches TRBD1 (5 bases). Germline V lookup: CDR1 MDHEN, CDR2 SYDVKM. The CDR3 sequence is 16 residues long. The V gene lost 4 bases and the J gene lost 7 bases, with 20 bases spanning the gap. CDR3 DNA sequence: TGTGCCAGCAGTTCGGTCGGGACCGGGAAGGTGCAGCCCCAGCATTTT. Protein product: CASSSVGTGKVQPQHF.

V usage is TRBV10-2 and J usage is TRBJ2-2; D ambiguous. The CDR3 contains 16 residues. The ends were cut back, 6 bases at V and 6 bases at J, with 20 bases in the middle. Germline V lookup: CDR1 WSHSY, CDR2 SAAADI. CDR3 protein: CASRVLGTSYPGELFF. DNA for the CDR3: TGCGCCAGCAGGGTCTTGGGCACATCCTACCCCGGGGAGCTGTTTTTT.

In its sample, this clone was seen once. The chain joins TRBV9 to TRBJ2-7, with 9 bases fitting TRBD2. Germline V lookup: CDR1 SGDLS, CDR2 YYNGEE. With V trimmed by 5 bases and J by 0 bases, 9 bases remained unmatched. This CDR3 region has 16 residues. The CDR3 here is CASSPRVAGASYEQYF. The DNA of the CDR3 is TGTGCCAGCAGTCCCCGGGTAGCGGGGGCCTCCTACGAGCAGTACTTC. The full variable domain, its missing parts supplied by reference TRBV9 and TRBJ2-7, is DSGVTQTPKHLITATGQRVTLRCSPRSGDLSVYWYQQSLDQGLQFLIQYYNGEERAKGNILERFSAQQFPDLHSELNLSSLELGDSALYFCASSPRVAGASYEQYFGPGTRLTVT.

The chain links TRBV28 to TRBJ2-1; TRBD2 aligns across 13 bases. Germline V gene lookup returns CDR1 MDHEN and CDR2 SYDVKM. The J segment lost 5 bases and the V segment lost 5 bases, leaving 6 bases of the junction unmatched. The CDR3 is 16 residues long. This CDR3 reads CASSGGLAGLNNEQFF. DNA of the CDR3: TGTGCCAGCAGTGGGGGACTAGCGGGACTAAACAATGAGCAGTTCTTC.

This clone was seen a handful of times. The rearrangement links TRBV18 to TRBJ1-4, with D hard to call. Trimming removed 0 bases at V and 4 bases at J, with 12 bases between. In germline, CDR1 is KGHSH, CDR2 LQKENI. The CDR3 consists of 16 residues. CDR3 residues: CASSPPVIAYNEKLFF. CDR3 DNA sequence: TGTGCCAGCTCACCACCGGTGATCGCTTATAATGAAAAACTGTTTTTT.

CDR3 sequence: CASTGTTYNEQFF. DNA for the CDR3: TGTGCCAGCACCGGGACTACCTACAATGAGCAGTTCTTC. The chain has TRBV28 and TRBJ2-1; 7 bases are shared with TRBD2. V was pared by 7 bases and J by 2 bases, with 2 bases of the junction left unmatched. Germline V gene sequence: CDR1 MDHEN, CDR2 SYDVKM. The CDR3 has 13 residues.

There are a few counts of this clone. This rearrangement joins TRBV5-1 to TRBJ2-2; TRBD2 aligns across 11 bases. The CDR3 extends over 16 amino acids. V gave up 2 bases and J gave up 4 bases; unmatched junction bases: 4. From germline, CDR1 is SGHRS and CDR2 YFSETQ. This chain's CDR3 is CASSLSGTSGTGELFF. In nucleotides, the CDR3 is TGCGCCAGCAGCTTATCCGGGACTAGCGGCACCGGGGAGCTGTTTTTT.

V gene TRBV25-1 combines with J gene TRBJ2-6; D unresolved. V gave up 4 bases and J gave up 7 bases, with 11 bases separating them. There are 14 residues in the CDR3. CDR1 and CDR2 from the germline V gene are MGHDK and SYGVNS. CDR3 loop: CASSGGKGANVLTF. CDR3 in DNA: TGTGCCAGCAGTGGGGGAAAAGGTGCCAACGTCCTGACTTTC. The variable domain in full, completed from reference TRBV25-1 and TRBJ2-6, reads EADIYQTPRYLVIGTGKKITLECSQTMGHDKMYWYQQDPGMELHLIHYSYGVNSTEKGDLSSESTVSRIRTEHFPLTLESARPSHTSQYLCASSGGKGANVLTFGAGSRLTVL.

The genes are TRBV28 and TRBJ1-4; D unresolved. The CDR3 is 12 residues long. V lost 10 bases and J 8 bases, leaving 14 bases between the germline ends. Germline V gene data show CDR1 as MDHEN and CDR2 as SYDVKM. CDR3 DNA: TGTGCCAACAGCTCCAGTTTGGAAAAACTGTTTTTT. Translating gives CANSSSLEKLFF.

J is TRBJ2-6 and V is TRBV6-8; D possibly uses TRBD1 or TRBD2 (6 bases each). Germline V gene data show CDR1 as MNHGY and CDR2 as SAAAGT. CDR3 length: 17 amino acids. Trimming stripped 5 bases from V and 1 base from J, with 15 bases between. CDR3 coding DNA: TGTGCCAGCAGTCAGGCCTGGGGGGCTTCTGGGGCCAACGTCCTGACTTTC. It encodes CASSQAWGASGANVLTF.

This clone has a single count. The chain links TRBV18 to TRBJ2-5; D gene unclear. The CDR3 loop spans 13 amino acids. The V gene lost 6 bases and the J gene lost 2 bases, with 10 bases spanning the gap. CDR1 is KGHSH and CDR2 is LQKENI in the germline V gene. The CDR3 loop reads CASSPRTQETQYF. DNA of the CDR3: TGTGCCAGCTCCCCAAGGACGCAAGAGACCCAGTACTTC.

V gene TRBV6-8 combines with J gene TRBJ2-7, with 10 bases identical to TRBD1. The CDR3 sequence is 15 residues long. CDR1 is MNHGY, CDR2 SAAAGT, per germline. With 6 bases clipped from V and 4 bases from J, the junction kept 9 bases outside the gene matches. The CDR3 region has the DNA TGTGCCAGCAGACGGTTCCGGGACAGGGGTTACGAGCAGTACTTC. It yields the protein CASRRFRDRGYEQYF.

DNA for the CDR3: TGTGCCAGCTCACCTGGGACAGGGGGGAGTGTCGTAGGAGCTTTCTTT. Translating it yields CASSPGTGGSVVGAFF. The V call is TRBV18, the J call TRBJ1-1, with TRBD1 matching over 11 bases. This CDR3 region has 16 residues. V trimming: 3 bases; J trimming: 10 bases; junction bases outside the gene matches: 13. Looked up from germline, CDR1 is KGHSH and CDR2 is LQKENI.

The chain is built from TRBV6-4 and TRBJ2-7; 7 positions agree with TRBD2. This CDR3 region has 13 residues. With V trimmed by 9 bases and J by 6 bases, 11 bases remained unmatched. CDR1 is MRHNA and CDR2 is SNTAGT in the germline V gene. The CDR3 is CASREGPLSEQYF. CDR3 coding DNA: TGTGCCAGTAGGGAGGGCCCTCTGAGCGAGCAGTACTTC.

CDR3 protein: CAWSRSGDVTGELFF. The CDR3 DNA follows: TGTGCCTGGAGTAGGAGCGGGGATGTCACCGGGGAGCTGTTTTTT. This chain links TRBV30 with TRBJ2-2, with 7 bases aligning to TRBD2. Germline loops: CDR1 GTSNPN, CDR2 SVGIG (reference sequence). This CDR3 region has 15 residues. Unmatched junction bases numbered 7, after V lost 2 bases and J lost 4 bases.

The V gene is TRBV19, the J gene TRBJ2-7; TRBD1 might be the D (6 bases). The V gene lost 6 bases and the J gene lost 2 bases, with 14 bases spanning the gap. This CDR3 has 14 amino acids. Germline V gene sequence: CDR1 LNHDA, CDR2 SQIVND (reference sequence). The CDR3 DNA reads TGTGCCAGTAGAGAACGACAGGCCCCCTACGAGCAGTACTTC. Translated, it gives CASRERQAPYEQYF.

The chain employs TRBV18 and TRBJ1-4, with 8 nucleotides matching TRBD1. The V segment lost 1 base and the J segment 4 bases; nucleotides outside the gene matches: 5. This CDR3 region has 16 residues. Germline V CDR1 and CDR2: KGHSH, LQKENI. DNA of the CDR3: TGTGCCAGCTCACCACGGAGACAGGGGAATAATGAAAAACTGTTTTTT. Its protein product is CASSPRRQGNNEKLFF.